A selection of T cell receptor beta chains follows, all from one sample in a study of OX40 agonist ivuxolimab in advanced cancers. Produced via immunoSEQ multiplex PCR; TCRdb's table is partial and in-frame only. The sample has fewer than 85,000 clones; under 95% are singletons. Specimen: CD4+ or CD8+ T cells sorted from blood, collected in a trial of the OX40 agonist ivuxolimab. The receptors here all came from an adult with an advanced solid tumor such as melanoma, head and neck, liver or kidney cancer. Both conserved end residues are part of each CDR3. Fields, in order: clone size, J gene, D gene, V gene, CDR3 protein, CDR3 DNA. The D gene is left open where the match is weak. For some rows the clone size is stated as once, few or many, or as a class when expanded; others skip it.

. | TRBJ1-1 | . | TRBV29-1 | CSVVGAFF | TGCAGCGTTGTTGGGGCTTTCTTT
. | TRBJ2-1 | TRBD1 | TRBV27 | CASSLGQNQYNEQFF | TGTGCCAGCAGTTTGGGACAGAATCAATACAATGAGCAGTTCTTC
. | TRBJ2-7 | TRBD2 | TRBV13 | CASSYPSGTSYEQYF | TGTGCCAGCAGCTACCCGAGCGGGACCTCCTACGAGCAGTACTTC
. | TRBJ1-3 | . | TRBV19 | CASSSATGNTIYF | TGTGCCAGTAGTTCGGCGACGGGAAACACCATATATTTT
. | TRBJ2-5 | . | TRBV13 | CASSARGVQETQYF | TGTGCCAGCAGCGCCCGGGGAGTGCAAGAGACCCAGTACTTC
. | TRBJ2-1 | TRBD1 | TRBV7-9 | CASGPGQGMGYEQFF | TGTGCCAGCGGACCGGGACAGGGGATGGGTTACGAGCAGTTCTTC
. | TRBJ2-1 | TRBD1 | TRBV11-3 | CASSSRQGVYNEQFF | TGTGCCAGCAGCTCGCGACAGGGGGTCTACAATGAGCAGTTCTTC
once | TRBJ1-2 | TRBD1 | TRBV11-2 | CASSLESGTGVFYGYTF | TGTGCCAGCAGCTTAGAAAGTGGGACAGGGGTTTTCTATGGCTACACCTTC
. | TRBJ2-5 | . | TRBV7-9 | CASWTGVAQYF | TGTGCCAGCTGGACCGGGGTCGCCCAGTACTTC
. | TRBJ2-1 | . | TRBV6-5 | CASSFQTPGFNEQFF | TGTGCCAGCAGTTTCCAGACCCCGGGGTTTAATGAGCAGTTCTTC
. | TRBJ1-1 | . | TRBV13 | CASSSRQENTEAFF | TGTGCCAGCAGCTCTAGACAGGAGAACACTGAAGCTTTCTTT
once | TRBJ2-7 | . | TRBV2 | CASRGTPSDPYEQYF | TGTGCCAGCAGGGGGACCCCTAGCGACCCCTACGAGCAGTACTTC
. | TRBJ2-7 | . | TRBV6-5 | CASSLSQWAHEQYF | TGTGCCAGCAGTTTATCACAGTGGGCTCACGAGCAGTACTTC
. | TRBJ1-5 | . | TRBV6-1 | CASSEEVISNQPQHF | TGTGCCAGCAGTGAAGAGGTGATCAGCAATCAGCCCCAGCATTTT
. | TRBJ2-2 | . | TRBV29-1 | CSAEGGGSGELFF | TGCAGCGCCGAAGGGGGAGGGTCCGGGGAGCTGTTTTTT
. | TRBJ2-7 | . | TRBV7-7 | CASSLAWGDEQYF | TGTGCCAGCAGCTTAGCCTGGGGCGACGAGCAGTACTTC
once | TRBJ1-1 | . | TRBV29-1 | CSVAGKGGNTEAFF | TGCAGCGTTGCGGGCAAGGGGGGGAACACTGAAGCTTTCTTT
. | TRBJ2-3 | . | TRBV10-2 | CASGGDTQYF | TGCGCCAGCGGAGGAGATACGCAGTATTTT
. | TRBJ2-7 | . | TRBV19 | CASSPGLPYEQYF | TGTGCCAGTAGTCCCGGACTGCCCTACGAGCAGTACTTC
. | TRBJ2-1 | . | TRBV19 | CASSILDSAYNEQFF | TGTGCCAGTAGTATCCTGGACTCCGCCTACAATGAGCAGTTCTTC
. | TRBJ1-4 | . | TRBV13 | CASSAAGQPVRKLFF | TGTGCCAGCAGCGCCGCCGGACAGCCAGTGAGGAAACTGTTTTTT
. | TRBJ2-3 | TRBD2 | TRBV11-2 | CASSPVAGGPADTQYF | TGTGCCAGCAGCCCCGTAGCGGGGGGGCCGGCAGATACGCAGTATTTT
. | TRBJ2-1 | . | TRBV6-4 | CASSERDNEQFF | TGTGCCAGCAGTGAAAGGGACAATGAGCAGTTCTTC
. | TRBJ2-7 | TRBD1 | TRBV5-1 | CASRHPASTGAYEQYF | TGCGCCAGCAGACACCCAGCCTCAACAGGGGCCTACGAGCAGTACTTC
. | TRBJ2-7 | TRBD1 | TRBV5-1 | CASSLRTGQEGAYEQYF | TGCGCCAGCAGCTTGCGGACGGGACAGGAGGGGGCCTACGAGCAGTACTTC
. | TRBJ1-5 | . | TRBV5-6 | CASNLSPFSENQPQHF | TGTGCCAGCAACTTGTCTCCTTTCAGTGAAAATCAGCCCCAGCATTTT
. | TRBJ2-3 | . | TRBV6-1 | CASSGRGWSTDTQYF | TGTGCCAGCAGTGGCAGGGGCTGGAGCACAGATACGCAGTATTTT
once | TRBJ2-5 | . | TRBV27 | CASSSPVQETQYF | TGTGCCAGCAGCAGCCCCGTGCAAGAGACCCAGTACTTC
. | TRBJ1-6 | . | TRBV27 | CASSLSRGGRNSPLHF | TGTGCCAGCAGTTTATCGAGGGGGGGGCGAAATTCACCCCTCCACTTT
. | TRBJ1-4 | . | TRBV6-1 | CASSELDTPNEKLFF | TGTGCCAGCAGTGAGTTGGACACCCCTAATGAAAAACTGTTTTTT
once | TRBJ2-1 | . | TRBV2 | CASSDDWGASYNEQFF | TGTGCCAGCAGTGATGATTGGGGCGCCTCCTACAATGAGCAGTTCTTC
. | TRBJ1-4 | . | TRBV7-2 | CAGRLIEDATNEKLFF | TGTGCCGGCAGACTAATCGAGGATGCAACTAATGAAAAACTGTTTTTT
. | TRBJ2-3 | . | TRBV7-3 | CASSPGGGPTDTQYF | TGTGCCAGCAGCCCAGGGGGGGGACCCACAGATACGCAGTATTTT
. | TRBJ1-5 | TRBD1 | TRBV7-9 | CASSSTGDTSNQPQHF | TGTGCCAGCAGCTCGACAGGGGACACTAGCAATCAGCCCCAGCATTTT
. | TRBJ2-7 | . | TRBV10-3 | CAISDNDGFSYEQYF | TGTGCCATCAGTGATAATGACGGATTTTCCTACGAGCAGTACTTC
. | TRBJ2-3 | TRBD2 | TRBV6-1 | CASSALAGGADTQYF | TGTGCCAGCAGTGCGCTAGCGGGCGGGGCAGATACGCAGTATTTT
. | TRBJ1-1 | . | TRBV5-5 | CASSLSSNEAFF | TGTGCCAGCAGCCTCTCCAGTAATGAGGCTTTCTTT
. | TRBJ1-4 | . | TRBV11-2 | CASSLEAGIGSTNEKLFF | TGTGCCAGCAGCTTAGAGGCAGGGATTGGTTCAACTAATGAAAAACTGTTTTTT
. | TRBJ1-3 | . | TRBV11-3 | CASSLGGPNSGNTIYF | TGTGCCAGCAGCTTGGGGGGCCCAAACTCTGGAAACACCATATATTTT
. | TRBJ1-1 | . | TRBV2 | CASRYGVEAFF | TGTGCCAGCAGGTATGGGGTTGAAGCTTTCTTT
. | TRBJ1-2 | TRBD1 | TRBV9 | CASSVAGTGVDVPYGYTF | TGTGCCAGCAGCGTAGCAGGGACAGGGGTTGACGTGCCTTATGGCTACACCTTC
. | TRBJ1-2 | . | TRBV29-1 | CSVEEGGARYGYTF | TGCAGCGTTGAAGAAGGTGGGGCCCGATATGGCTACACCTTC
. | TRBJ2-1 | TRBD1 | TRBV13 | CASTNPGGDEQFF | TGTGCCAGCACAAATCCAGGGGGCGATGAGCAGTTCTTC
. | TRBJ2-6 | TRBD1 | TRBV16 | CASSQSDRGLGANVLTF | TGTGCCAGCAGCCAATCGGACAGGGGGTTAGGGGCCAACGTCCTGACTTTC
. | TRBJ2-7 | TRBD1 | TRBV15 | CATSRYPGQDRNSYEQYF | TGTGCCACCAGCAGATACCCCGGCCAGGACAGGAACTCCTACGAGCAGTACTTC
. | TRBJ2-1 | . | TRBV13 | CASSFLGQRSYNEQFF | TGTGCCAGCAGCTTCCTAGGACAGCGCTCCTACAATGAGCAGTTCTTC
. | TRBJ2-7 | . | TRBV2 | CASSYWGEQYF | TGTGCCAGCTCTTACTGGGGCGAGCAGTACTTC
. | TRBJ2-5 | TRBD2 | TRBV27 | CASSGTTHQETQYF | TGTGCCAGCAGTGGGACTACCCACCAAGAGACCCAGTACTTC
. | TRBJ1-1 | TRBD1 | TRBV10-1 | CASSEEGGGTEAFF | TGCGCCAGCAGTGAGGAAGGGGGCGGCACTGAAGCTTTCTTT
. | TRBJ1-1 | . | TRBV5-1 | CASQSTLGGTEAFF | TGCGCCAGCCAGAGTACCCTGGGGGGAACTGAAGCTTTCTTT
. | TRBJ2-2 | TRBD1 | TRBV5-6 | CASTRPGQGNTGELFF | TGTGCCAGCACCCGCCCGGGACAGGGGAACACCGGGGAGCTGTTTTTT